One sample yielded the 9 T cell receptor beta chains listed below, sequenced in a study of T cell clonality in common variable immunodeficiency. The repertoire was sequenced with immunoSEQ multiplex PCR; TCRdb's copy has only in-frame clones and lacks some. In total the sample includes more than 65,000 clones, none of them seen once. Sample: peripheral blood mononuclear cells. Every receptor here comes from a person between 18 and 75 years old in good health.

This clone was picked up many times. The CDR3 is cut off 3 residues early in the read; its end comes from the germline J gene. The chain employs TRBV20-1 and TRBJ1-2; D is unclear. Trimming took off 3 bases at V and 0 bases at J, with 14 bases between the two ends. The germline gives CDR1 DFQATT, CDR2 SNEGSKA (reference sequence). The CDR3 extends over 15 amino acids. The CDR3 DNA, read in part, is TGCAGTGCTAGTTCGCCAGGAATCACTAACTATGGC. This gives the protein CSASSPGITNYG. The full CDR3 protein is CSASSPGITNYGYTF.

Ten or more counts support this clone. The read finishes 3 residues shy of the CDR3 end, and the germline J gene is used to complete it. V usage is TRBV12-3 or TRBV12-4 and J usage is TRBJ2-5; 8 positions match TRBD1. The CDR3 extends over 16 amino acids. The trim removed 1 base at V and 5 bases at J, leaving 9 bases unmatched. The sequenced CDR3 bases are TGTGCCAGCAGTTTAGACTTCCAGGGGGCGTTGGAGACC. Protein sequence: CASSLDFQGALET. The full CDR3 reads CASSLDFQGALETQYF.

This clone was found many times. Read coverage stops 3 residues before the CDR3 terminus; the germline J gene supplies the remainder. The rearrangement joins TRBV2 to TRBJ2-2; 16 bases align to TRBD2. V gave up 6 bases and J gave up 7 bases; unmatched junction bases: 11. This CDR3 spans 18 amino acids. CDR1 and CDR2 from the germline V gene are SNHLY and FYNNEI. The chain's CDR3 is CASSRLGLAGGPIGELFF. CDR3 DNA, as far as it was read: TGTGCCAGCAGCCGCCTGGGACTAGCGGGAGGGCCTATCGGGGAG.

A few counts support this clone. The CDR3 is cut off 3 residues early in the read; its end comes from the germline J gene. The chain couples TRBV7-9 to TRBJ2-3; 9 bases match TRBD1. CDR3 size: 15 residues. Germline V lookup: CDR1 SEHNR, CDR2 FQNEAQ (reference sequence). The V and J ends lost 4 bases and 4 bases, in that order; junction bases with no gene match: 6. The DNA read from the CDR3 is TGTGCCAGCAGCTCGGGACAGGGAGTCGCAGATACG. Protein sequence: CASSSGQGVADT. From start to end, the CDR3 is CASSSGQGVADTQYF.

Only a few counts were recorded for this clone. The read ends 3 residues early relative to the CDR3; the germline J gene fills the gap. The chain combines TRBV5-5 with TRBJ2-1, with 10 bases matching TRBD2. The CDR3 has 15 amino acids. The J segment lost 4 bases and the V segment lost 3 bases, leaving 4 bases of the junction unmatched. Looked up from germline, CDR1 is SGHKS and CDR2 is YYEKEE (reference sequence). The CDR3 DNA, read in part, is TGTGCCAGCAGCTCCACTAGCGGGGATTACAATGAG. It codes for CASSSTSGDYNE. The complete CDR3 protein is CASSSTSGDYNEQFF.

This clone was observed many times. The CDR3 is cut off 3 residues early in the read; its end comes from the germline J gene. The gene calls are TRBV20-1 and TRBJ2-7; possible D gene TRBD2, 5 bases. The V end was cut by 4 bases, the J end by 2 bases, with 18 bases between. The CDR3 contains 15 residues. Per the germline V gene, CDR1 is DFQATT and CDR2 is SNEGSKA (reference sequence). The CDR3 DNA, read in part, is TGCAGTGCTACCCGCGCCCAGCGGTCTCCCTACGAG. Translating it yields CSATRAQRSPYE. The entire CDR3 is CSATRAQRSPYEQYF.

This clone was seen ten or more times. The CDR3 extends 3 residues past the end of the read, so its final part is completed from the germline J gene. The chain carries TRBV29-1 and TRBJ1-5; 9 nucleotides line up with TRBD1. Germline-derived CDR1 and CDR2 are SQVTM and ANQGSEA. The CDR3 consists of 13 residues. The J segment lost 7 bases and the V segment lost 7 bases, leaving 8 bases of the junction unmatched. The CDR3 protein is CSAGDRAGQPQHF. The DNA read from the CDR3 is TGCAGCGCCGGGGACAGGGCGGGACAGCCC.

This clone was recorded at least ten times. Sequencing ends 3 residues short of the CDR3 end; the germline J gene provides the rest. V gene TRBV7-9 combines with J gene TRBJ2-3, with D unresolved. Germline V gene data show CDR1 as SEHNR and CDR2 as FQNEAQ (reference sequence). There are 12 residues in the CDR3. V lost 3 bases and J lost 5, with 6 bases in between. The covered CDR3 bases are TGTGCCAGCAGCTTTACGGGAGATACG. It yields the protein CASSFTGDT. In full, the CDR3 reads CASSFTGDTQYF.

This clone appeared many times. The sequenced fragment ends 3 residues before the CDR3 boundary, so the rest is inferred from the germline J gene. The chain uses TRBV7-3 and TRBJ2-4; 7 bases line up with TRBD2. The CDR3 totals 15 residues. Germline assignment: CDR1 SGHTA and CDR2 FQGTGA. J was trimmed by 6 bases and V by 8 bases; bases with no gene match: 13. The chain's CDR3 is CASGLTGGGGNIQYF. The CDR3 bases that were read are TGTGCCAGCGGACTAACGGGGGGTGGGGGAAACATT. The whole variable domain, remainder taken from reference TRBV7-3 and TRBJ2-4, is GAGVSQTPSNKVTEKGKYVELRCDPISGHTALYWYRQSLGQGPEFLIYFQGTGAADDSGLPNDRFFAVRPEGSVSTLKIQRTERGDSAVYLCASGLTGGGGNIQYFGAGTRLSVL.